These T cell receptor beta chains were read from a single sample in a study of CD8 T cells in Susac syndrome. TCRdb re-called the immunoSEQ multiplex PCR reads through MiXCR, storing one row per CDR3 protein. The data show about 200,000 distinct CDR3 sequences, roughly 91% seen once. Material: CD4+ T cells from PBMCs. These receptors were obtained from a human donor with Susac syndrome. Both conserved end residues are part of each CDR3. The order of the fields is V gene, J gene, clone size, D gene, CDR3 protein, CDR3 DNA. The D gene is left open where the match is weak. A clone size is listed for some rows: how often the clone was seen (once, few, many), or a class if it is expanded.

TRBV5-1,TRBJ2-7,-,TRBD1,CASRERQGVFYEQYF,TGCGCCAGCAGAGAGAGACAGGGGGTTTTCTACGAGCAGTACTTC
TRBV20-1,TRBJ2-7,-,-,CSVSSKGQFSIHEQYF,TGCAGTGTTTCATCAAAGGGACAATTCAGTATCCACGAGCAGTACTTC
TRBV9,TRBJ2-5,few,-,CASSVSTSVAETQYF,TGTGCCAGCAGCGTCTCGACTTCAGTAGCGGAGACCCAGTACTTC
TRBV2,TRBJ2-1,-,-,CASTQGRGQFF,TGTGCCAGCACTCAGGGAAGAGGGCAGTTCTTC
TRBV6-1,TRBJ1-2,-,-,CASSELGETANYGYTF,TGTGCCAGCAGTGAATTAGGGGAGACGGCTAACTATGGCTACACCTTC
TRBV20-1,TRBJ1-1,-,TRBD1,CSARRTGMNTEVFF,TGCAGTGCTAGGCGGACAGGGATGAACACTGAAGTTTTCTTT
TRBV19,TRBJ1-5,-,-,CASSPDSTFSNQPQHF,TGTGCCAGTAGTCCCGACTCGACGTTTAGCAATCAGCCCCAGCATTTT
TRBV4-1,TRBJ2-4,-,TRBD2,CASSQARSSGRHIQYF,TGCGCCAGCAGCCAGGCACGTTCTAGCGGGAGACACATTCAGTACTTC
TRBV28,TRBJ1-1,-,-,CASSLGDFVVNEAFF,TGTGCCAGCAGTCTAGGGGACTTTGTTGTTAATGAAGCTTTCTTT
TRBV20-1,TRBJ1-3,-,-,CSARDSGFSGNTIYF,TGCAGTGCTAGAGATTCTGGATTCTCTGGAAACACCATATATTTT
TRBV7-2,TRBJ2-1,-,-,CASSKLMTGTRRNEQFF,TGTGCCAGCAGCAAATTAATGACAGGGACTAGGAGGAATGAGCAGTTCTTC
TRBV28,TRBJ2-7,-,TRBD2,CASRQGTTIDEQYF,TGTGCCAGCAGGCAAGGGACTACCATTGACGAGCAGTACTTC
TRBV19,TRBJ1-6,-,-,CASRGGGSPLHF,TGTGCCAGTAGGGGAGGGGGTTCACCCCTCCACTTT
TRBV5-6,TRBJ1-2,-,-,CASSSTDYNYGYTF,TGTGCCAGCAGCTCGACTGACTATAACTATGGCTACACCTTC
TRBV3-1,TRBJ2-1,-,TRBD2,CASSRGHGLAGSANEQFF,TGTGCCAGCAGCCGAGGACACGGACTAGCGGGGTCTGCAAATGAGCAGTTCTTC
TRBV7-9,TRBJ2-3,-,TRBD1,CASSLWSEGAGYF,TGTGCCAGCAGCTTATGGTCCGAGGGGGCCGGGTATTTT
TRBV28,TRBJ2-2,-,-,CASRWGVNTGELFF,TGTGCCAGCCGATGGGGAGTGAACACCGGGGAGCTGTTTTTT
TRBV4-1,TRBJ1-1,-,-,CASRQAGRNTEAFF,TGCGCCAGCAGGCAAGCGGGACGAAACACTGAAGCTTTCTTT
TRBV24-1,TRBJ1-5,-,TRBD1,CATSGDRGHNQPQHF,TGTGCCACCAGTGGCGACAGGGGCCACAATCAGCCCCAGCATTTT
TRBV20-1,TRBJ2-3,-,-,CSARDASTDTQYF,TGCAGTGCTAGAGATGCTTCCACAGATACGCAGTATTTT
TRBV5-1,TRBJ2-1,-,-,CASSLAQTSYNEQFF,TGCGCCAGCAGCTTGGCCCAGACTTCGTACAATGAGCAGTTCTTC
TRBV6-6,TRBJ2-7,-,TRBD1,CASGARDRVYEQYF,TGTGCCAGCGGAGCCCGGGACAGGGTCTACGAGCAGTACTTC
TRBV28,TRBJ1-5,-,-,CASRIRGVVNQPQHF,TGTGCCAGCAGAATTCGGGGGGTAGTGAATCAGCCCCAGCATTTT
TRBV5-4,TRBJ2-7,-,TRBD2,CASSLAWSSGRNEQYF,TGTGCCAGCAGCTTGGCCTGGTCTAGCGGGAGGAACGAGCAGTACTTC
TRBV4-2,TRBJ2-5,-,TRBD2,CASSRGEASGTRGETQYF,TGTGCCAGCAGCCGCGGGGAAGCTAGCGGGACTAGGGGGGAGACCCAGTACTTC
TRBV2,TRBJ1-1,-,-,CASSEEDSMNTEAFF,TGTGCCAGCAGTGAAGAGGACAGCATGAACACTGAAGCTTTCTTT
TRBV7-3,TRBJ1-6,-,-,CASSSSPNSPLHF,TGTGCCAGCAGCTCCTCGCCTAATTCACCCCTCCACTTT
TRBV28,TRBJ2-7,-,TRBD1,CASSSTGEVEQYF,TGTGCCAGCAGTTCGACAGGGGAAGTCGAGCAGTACTTC
TRBV6-1,TRBJ2-1,-,TRBD2,CASSPGGGHVNEQFF,TGTGCCAGCAGTCCGGGGGGGGGTCATGTCAATGAGCAGTTCTTC
TRBV7-9,TRBJ2-4,-,-,CASSKTAGAKNIQYF,TGTGCCAGCAGCAAGACAGCGGGAGCCAAAAACATTCAGTACTTC
TRBV30,TRBJ2-5,-,TRBD1,CAWSLGQGVLETQYF,TGTGCCTGGAGCCTAGGACAGGGTGTATTGGAGACCCAGTACTTC
TRBV25-1,TRBJ2-1,-,TRBD1,CASSVGQGDNEQFF,TGTGCCAGCAGTGTAGGACAGGGCGACAATGAGCAGTTCTTC
TRBV6-1,TRBJ2-6,-,-,CASSEEGYSGANVLTF,TGTGCCAGCAGTGAGGAAGGATACTCTGGGGCCAACGTCCTGACTTTC
TRBV4-1,TRBJ1-2,-,-,CASSQGYDRNNYGYTF,TGCGCCAGCAGCCAAGGCTACGACAGAAACAACTATGGCTACACCTTC
TRBV27,TRBJ2-2,few,TRBD1,CASSRRQGAPTGELFF,TGTGCCAGCAGTAGGAGACAGGGGGCACCCACCGGGGAGCTGTTTTTT
TRBV20-1,TRBJ2-1,-,TRBD2,CSAVISGSSYNEQFF,TGCAGTGCTGTGATTAGCGGGAGCTCCTACAATGAGCAGTTCTTC
TRBV6-6,TRBJ2-1,-,TRBD2,CASSYIRGGLGNEQFF,TGTGCCAGCAGTTACATTCGGGGGGGCCTGGGCAATGAGCAGTTCTTC
TRBV5-1,TRBJ1-3,-,-,CASSLEKPPGNTIYF,TGCGCCAGCAGCTTGGAAAAACCTCCTGGAAACACCATATATTTT
TRBV12-5,TRBJ1-1,-,-,CASATGAGTEAFF,TGTGCTAGTGCCACGGGCGCGGGCACTGAAGCTTTCTTT
TRBV12-3/TRBV12-4,TRBJ1-2,-,-,CASSHRAPYGYTF,TGTGCCAGCAGTCACAGGGCTCCCTATGGCTACACCTTC
TRBV24-1,TRBJ1-5,-,-,CATSDPGTANQPQHF,TGTGCCACCAGTGATCCCGGGACTGCCAATCAGCCCCAGCATTTT
TRBV12-3/TRBV12-4,TRBJ2-2,-,TRBD1,CASSWTGGTGELFF,TGTGCCAGCAGTTGGACAGGGGGCACCGGGGAGCTGTTTTTT
TRBV12-5,TRBJ2-1,-,-,CASGLPQGHSYNEQFF,TGTGCTAGTGGTCTGCCACAGGGACACTCCTACAATGAGCAGTTCTTC
TRBV4-1,TRBJ2-7,-,TRBD1,CASSQGTGGSYEQYF,TGCGCCAGCAGCCAGGGGACAGGGGGCTCCTACGAGCAGTACTTC
TRBV4-2,TRBJ1-2,-,-,CASSQDRSNYGYTF,TGTGCCAGCAGCCAAGATCGGAGTAACTATGGCTACACCTTC
TRBV6-1,TRBJ1-1,-,TRBD1,CASRPGGPDTEAFF,TGTGCCAGCAGGCCAGGGGGCCCCGACACTGAAGCTTTCTTT
TRBV29-1,TRBJ2-1,-,-,CSVGTNPTEQFF,TGCAGCGTTGGGACCAATCCTACTGAGCAGTTCTTC
TRBV6-5,TRBJ2-1,-,-,CASSLKGGFNEQFF,TGTGCCAGCAGCCTTAAGGGGGGTTTTAATGAGCAGTTCTTC
TRBV20-1,TRBJ2-3,once,TRBD1,CSARGARGLSTDTQYF,TGCAGTGCTAGAGGGGCCAGGGGGCTCAGCACAGATACGCAGTATTTT
TRBV27,TRBJ2-1,once,-,CASSSLGGWGHEQFF,TGTGCCAGCAGTTCCTTGGGGGGCTGGGGTCATGAGCAGTTCTTC
TRBV18,TRBJ2-3,-,-,CASSPKLLTGFITDTQYF,TGTGCCAGCTCACCGAAGCTACTCACAGGGTTTATCACAGATACGCAGTATTTT
TRBV30,TRBJ2-5,-,-,CAWSLVVGTQYF,TGTGCCTGGAGTCTAGTCGTTGGGACCCAGTACTTT
TRBV20-1,TRBJ2-7,-,-,CSARAGTYEQYF,TGCAGTGCTAGAGCAGGGACCTACGAGCAGTACTTC
TRBV20-1,TRBJ2-2,once,TRBD2,CSAREGGSGELFF,TGCAGTGCTAGAGAGGGGGGGTCCGGGGAGCTGTTTTTT